This entry lists 7 T cell receptor beta chains sequenced from one sample in a study of shared clonotypes between healthy human individuals. TCRdb's table, derived via immunoSEQ multiplex PCR, lists solely in-frame clones and lacks some. The repertoire holds some 530,000 clones, approximately 81% seen once, with roughly 12% in the top ten. The sequenced sample consisted of PBMCs. The receptors were gathered from a woman aged 40 to 50 in good health. Some clones in this sample may be carry-over from other donors' samples.

This chain connects TRBV9 to TRBJ2-7; 11 positions agree with TRBD2. V lost 3 bases and J lost 4; bases outside the gene matches: 9. The germline V gene encodes CDR1 SGDLS and CDR2 YYNGEE. This CDR3 spans 16 amino acids. The CDR3, as DNA: TGTGCCAGCAGCGAAACTAGCGGGAGAGCGGATTACGAGCAGTACTTC. The encoded protein is CASSETSGRADYEQYF.

The chain recombines TRBV5-1 with TRBJ1-1, with D unresolved. The V gene's germline CDR1 is SGHRS and CDR2 YFSETQ. CDR3 size: 13 residues. The V and J ends lost 4 bases and 0 bases respectively, with 7 bases between them. In nucleotides, the CDR3 is TGCGCCAGCAGCGTTGACGTGAACACTGAAGCTTTCTTT. As protein: CASSVDVNTEAFF.

The V call is TRBV2, the J call TRBJ2-7, with D possibly matching TRBD1 (5 bases). Germline V gene data show CDR1 as SNHLY and CDR2 as FYNNEI. The CDR3 has 15 amino acids. The germline V and J ends were trimmed by 2 bases and 2 bases, with 13 bases remaining between them. CDR3 sequence reads: CASSELGQGPYEQYF. The CDR3 DNA is TGTGCCAGCAGTGAATTGGGGCAGGGTCCCTACGAGCAGTACTTC.

The gene calls are TRBV15 and TRBJ1-2; D might be TRBD1 (5 bases). V lost 5 bases and J 8 bases, leaving 15 bases between the germline ends. The germline V gene has CDR1 LNHNV and CDR2 YYDKDF (reference sequence). This CDR3 is built from 13 residues. The CDR3 here is CATSVSGGFGYTF. Written as DNA, the CDR3 is TGTGCCACCAGCGTTAGCGGGGGGTTCGGCTACACCTTC.

This clone was recorded once. This chain joins TRBV5-1 and TRBJ2-1; weak D call: TRBD2 (6 bases). Germline lookup yields CDR1 SGHRS and CDR2 YFSETQ. This CDR3 has 16 amino acids. With 1 base removed from V and 6 bases from J, the gap between germline ends came to 17 bases. CDR3 region: CASSLSVGSGTNEQFF. CDR3 nucleotides: TGCGCCAGCAGCTTGTCGGTGGGTAGCGGAACCAATGAGCAGTTCTTC.

This clone has more than one count but fewer than ten. Additional DNA sequences in this sample encode the identical CDR3. This rearrangement joins TRBV15 to TRBJ1-5; no definite D call. The CDR3 covers 14 residues. V was shortened by 1 base and J by 4 bases, with 8 bases between the two germline ends. CDR1 is LNHNV and CDR2 is YYDKDF in the germline V gene (reference sequence). CDR3 DNA sequence: TGTGCCACCAGCAGAGGCGGTGGTAATCAGCCCCAGCATTTT. Amino acid sequence: CATSRGGGNQPQHF.

This chain joins TRBV6-6 and TRBJ2-3, with TRBD2 matching over 8 bases. This CDR3 spans 15 amino acids. The germline gives CDR1 MNHNY, CDR2 SVGAGI (reference sequence). V shed 7 bases and J 1 base; nucleotides not matched to a gene: 7. The CDR3 reads CASTPGTRGTDTQYF. The CDR3 DNA reads TGTGCCAGCACCCCCGGGACTAGGGGCACAGATACGCAGTATTTT.